Following are 22 T cell receptor beta chains from one sample sequenced in a study of shared clonotypes between healthy human individuals. The assay was immunoSEQ multiplex PCR, and TCRdb's table has in-frame clones only and misses some. In the table there are 950,000 to 1,100,000 clones, approximately 80% of which are singletons. The sequenced sample consisted of memory CD4+ T cells from PBMCs. Subset given: CD45RA-negative fraction. These receptors were collected from a young man in good health. Some clones in this sample may be carry-over from other donors' samples.

This chain joins TRBV7-2 and TRBJ1-2; 8 bases map to TRBD1. The CDR3 contains 16 residues. CDR1 and CDR2 (germline): SGHTA, FQGNSA. Losses at the gene ends were 6 bases for V and 8 bases for J; bases not matched to a gene: 17. The DNA of the CDR3 is TGTGCCAGCAGACCAGGGGCGGGCAGGGGGCTTAGAGGCTACACCTTC. Its translation is CASRPGAGRGLRGYTF.

This clone was found once. CDR3 DNA sequence: TGTGCCAGCAAGCGGGGACACCTGAACACTGAAGCTTTCTTT. Protein sequence: CASKRGHLNTEAFF. The chain joins TRBV6-5 to TRBJ1-1, with D possibly being TRBD1 (6 bases). The CDR3 loop spans 14 amino acids. Germline CDR1 and CDR2: MNHEY and SVGAGI. Trimming cost V 7 bases and J 0 bases, with 12 bases left between them.

This chain links TRBV15 with TRBJ2-1, with 10 bases aligning to TRBD2. CDR1 is LNHNV, CDR2 YYDKDF, per germline (reference sequence). V dropped 6 bases and J dropped 4; count of bases not matched to a gene: 6. This CDR3 contains 15 residues. The CDR3, as DNA: TGTGCCACCAGTAGTGAGCGGGAGGGATACAATGAGCAGTTCTTC. This sequence encodes CATSSEREGYNEQFF.

The chain combines TRBV5-1 with TRBJ1-1; TRBD1 aligns across 8 bases. CDR1 and CDR2 from the germline V gene are SGHRS and YFSETQ. CDR3 length equals 14 residues. V shed 1 base and J 3 bases; nucleotides not matched to a gene: 2. The CDR3 DNA sequence: TGCGCCAGCAGCTTGTGGGGACAGGACACTGAAGCTTTCTTT. Translation: CASSLWGQDTEAFF. Supplemented by reference TRBV5-1 and TRBJ1-1, the full variable domain reads KAGVTQTPRYLIKTRGQQVTLSCSPISGHRSVSWYQQTPGQGLQFLFEYFSETQRNKGNFPGRFSGRQFSNSRSEMNVSTLELGDSALYLCASSLWGQDTEAFFGQGTRLTVV.

V gene TRBV15 combines with J gene TRBJ2-7, with 7 bases that match TRBD2. Trimming removed 5 bases from V and 0 bases from J; junction bases left unmatched: 13. Germline CDR1 LNHNV, CDR2 YYDKDF (reference sequence). This CDR3 spans 17 amino acids. The CDR3 reads CATSATGAGAVSYEQYF. The CDR3 coding sequence is TGTGCCACCAGCGCGACCGGGGCGGGAGCGGTCTCCTACGAGCAGTACTTC.

The J gene is TRBJ2-3, the V gene TRBV18; 10 nucleotides align to TRBD2. This CDR3 is 15 amino acids long. V was clipped by 6 bases and J by 2 bases; unmatched bases: 5. Germline V gives CDR1 KGHSH, CDR2 LQKENI. Here the CDR3 reads CASSGLAAYTDTQYF. As DNA, the CDR3 is TGTGCCAGCTCTGGACTAGCGGCTTACACAGATACGCAGTATTTT.

The chain has TRBV29-1 and TRBJ2-7; tentatively, D is TRBD1 (6 bases). V shed 3 bases and J shed 6 bases, with 15 bases lying between them. Germline-derived CDR1 and CDR2 are SQVTM and ANQGSEA. This CDR3 is built from 13 residues. CDR3 coding DNA: TGCAGCGTTGATAAACAGGGAACCGGCGAGCAGTACTTC. Translation gives CSVDKQGTGEQYF.

The chain joins TRBV5-1 to TRBJ2-7, with 8 bases that match TRBD2. Looked up from germline, CDR1 is SGHRS and CDR2 is YFSETQ. The length of the CDR3 is 16 residues. The J segment lost 0 bases and the V segment lost 2 bases, leaving 7 bases of the junction unmatched. The CDR3 here is CASSFRGGYSSYEQYF. The CDR3 nucleotides read TGCGCCAGCAGCTTTCGGGGGGGCTATAGCTCCTACGAGCAGTACTTC.

The chain joins TRBV28 to TRBJ1-1, with 10 bases aligning to TRBD1. V dropped 6 bases and J dropped 4; count of bases not matched to a gene: 5. Looked up from germline, CDR1 is MDHEN and CDR2 is SYDVKM. There are 14 residues in the CDR3. CDR3 protein: CASRRTGGFTEAFF. The CDR3 nucleotides read TGTGCCAGCAGACGGACAGGGGGGTTCACTGAAGCTTTCTTT.

The table lists this clone with a count of one. The chain links TRBV5-6 to TRBJ1-2; weak D call: TRBD1 (6 bases). This CDR3 comprises 14 residues. The germline V gene encodes CDR1 SGHDT and CDR2 YYEEEE. With 6 bases removed from V and 6 bases from J, the gap between germline ends came to 18 bases. CDR3 sequence: CASTFGGLLNGYTF. CDR3 coding DNA: TGTGCCAGCACCTTCGGGGGCCTACTTAATGGCTACACCTTC.

V gene TRBV28 combines with J gene TRBJ1-4; 7 bases fit TRBD1. Germline-derived CDR1 and CDR2 are MDHEN and SYDVKM. This CDR3 has 16 amino acids. V gave up 5 bases and J gave up 3 bases; unmatched junction bases: 9. The CDR3 coding sequence is TGTGCCAGCAGTCACCGACAGGGATCGGCTAATGAAAAACTGTTTTTT. Its translation is CASSHRQGSANEKLFF.

A note on this clone: In the same sample, other DNA sequences code for this CDR3. V gene TRBV4-1 combines with J gene TRBJ2-7; possible D gene TRBD2, 5 bases. Germline CDR1 MGHRA, CDR2 YSYEKL. This CDR3 spans 15 amino acids. Trimming shortened V by 3 bases and J by 0 bases, and 12 bases separated the two germline ends. CDR3 sequence (DNA): TGCGCCAGCAGCCAGCCAGCCAGCGGCTCCTACGAGCAGTACTTC. Encoded protein: CASSQPASGSYEQYF.

The gene calls are TRBV2 and TRBJ2-1; D call uncertain. V was pared by 2 bases and J by 0 bases, with 8 bases between. Germline CDR1 reads SNHLY; CDR2 reads FYNNEI. The CDR3 contains 15 residues. The CDR3 protein is CASSELRSSYNEQFF. The CDR3 bases are TGTGCCAGCAGTGAATTGAGGAGCTCCTACAATGAGCAGTTCTTC.

The chain uses TRBV9 and TRBJ1-1; no definite D call. CDR1 is SGDLS and CDR2 is YYNGEE in the germline V gene. This CDR3 is 14 amino acids long. Between the trimmed V and J ends, which lost 4 bases and 0 bases, there was a span of 10 bases. The CDR3 protein is CASSLDRLNTEAFF. The CDR3 nucleotides read TGTGCCAGCAGCCTGGACCGCTTGAACACTGAAGCTTTCTTT.

Details on this clone: The sample contains more than one DNA sequence encoding this CDR3. The CDR3 coding sequence is TGCGCCAGCAGCTTGGAACAGGCAAACACCGGGGAGCTGTTTTTT. It encodes CASSLEQANTGELFF. The genes are TRBV5-1 and TRBJ2-2; a possible D gene is TRBD1 (5 bases). Trimming left V 0 bases short and J 2 bases short, with 8 bases between. This CDR3 region has 15 residues. The germline CDR1 and CDR2 sequences are SGHRS and YFSETQ.

This clone has more than one count but fewer than ten. The genes are TRBV7-6 and TRBJ2-5; 8 bases match TRBD2. The CDR3 runs 16 residues. Per germline, CDR1 SGHVS and CDR2 FNYEAQ. J gave up 5 bases and V 8 bases, and 16 bases lay outside the gene matches. The CDR3 here is CASSQGGTRFTETQYF. As DNA, the CDR3 is TGTGCCAGCTCCCAAGGGGGGACTAGATTTACCGAGACCCAGTACTTC.

The rearrangement joins TRBV28 to TRBJ1-1; D ambiguous. The CDR3 covers 14 residues. The germline gives CDR1 MDHEN, CDR2 SYDVKM. The ends were cut back, 3 bases at V and 6 bases at J, with 14 bases in the middle. The CDR3 loop reads CASSFRTETAEAFF. The CDR3 DNA reads as TGTGCCAGCAGTTTTCGTACGGAGACCGCTGAAGCTTTCTTT.

This clone was observed at least ten times. Other DNA sequences in the sample encode the same CDR3. The V and J genes are TRBV5-1 and TRBJ2-7; TRBD1 matches at 8 bases. CDR1 SGHRS and CDR2 YFSETQ come from the germline V gene. Unmatched junction bases numbered 8, after V lost 4 bases and J lost 2 bases. CDR3 length equals 15 residues. In DNA form, the CDR3 reads TGCGCCAGCAGCCCCCGCGGGACAGGCCCCTACGAGCAGTACTTC. Protein: CASSPRGTGPYEQYF.

The rearrangement links TRBV28 to TRBJ2-7; D is undetermined. Trimming pared 2 bases from V and 0 bases from J, leaving 5 bases between. The germline gives CDR1 MDHEN, CDR2 SYDVKM. The CDR3 is made up of 13 amino acids. The CDR3 DNA sequence: TGTGCCAGCAGTTTACCGGCCTCCTACGAGCAGTACTTC. Translating it yields CASSLPASYEQYF.

The V gene is TRBV30, the J gene TRBJ2-5; 12 nucleotides match TRBD2. The tail of the sequence fits TRBJ2-7 better, so the J call may be wrong. This CDR3 comprises 14 residues. CDR1 is GTSNPN and CDR2 is SVGIG in the germline V gene (reference sequence). CDR3 amino acids: CAGILAGGTYEQYF. Written as DNA, the CDR3 is TGTGCCGGTATACTAGCGGGAGGAACCTACGAGCAGTACTTC.

The genes are TRBV6-5 and TRBJ1-5, with D perhaps TRBD1 (5 bases). The CDR3 is 15 residues long. With 11 bases removed from V and 0 bases from J, the gap between germline ends came to 17 bases. Germline V gene data show CDR1 as MNHEY and CDR2 as SVGAGI. CDR3 in amino acids: CAGGEPFYSNQPQHF. The CDR3 nucleotides read TGTGCCGGGGGGGAGCCATTCTATAGCAATCAGCCCCAGCATTTT.

The chain couples TRBV4-3 to TRBJ1-3; the D gene is possibly TRBD1 (6 bases). Trimming left V 0 bases short and J 4 bases short, with 13 bases between. This CDR3 spans 16 amino acids. The V gene's germline CDR1 is LGHNA and CDR2 YSLEER. CDR3 sequence: CASSQESGGSGNTIYF. The CDR3 bases are TGCGCCAGCAGCCAAGAATCGGGGGGCAGCGGAAACACCATATATTTT.